The source of this T cell receptor beta chain is a study of T cells in Graves' hyperthyroidism and ophthalmopathy (dated by TCRdb to 2018 to 2020). Regarding the complete study: Peripheral blood was collected at initial diagnosis, before any treatment. To identify TCR V-J signatures that set the groups apart, the researchers used a discovery cohort of 95 to 100 patients, made up of around 40 with Graves' ophthalmopathy and 55 to 65 with stable Graves' hyperthyroidism. Prospective prediction of ophthalmopathy was tested in an independent validation cohort consisting of some 18 hyperthyroidism patients and around 16 patients who later progressed to ophthalmopathy. The roughly 90 discovery patients were divided at random into training and test sets in a 7:3 ratio. In more than 5 Graves' hyperthyroidism patients, the study also compared T-cell repertoires from thyroid tissue with T-cell repertoires from blood. After blood sampling, hyperthyroidism patients were treated with methimazole at a starting dose of 30 mg daily, and ophthalmopathy patients were treated with high-dose intravenous methylprednisolone. The paper describes TCR Vbeta CDR3 sequencing of 140 or so peripheral blood samples, made up of 43 ophthalmopathy patients, roughly 80 hyperthyroidism patients and 17 progressor patients.

The TCR beta CDR3 regions were amplified from RNA transcripts. A first-round RT-PCR of the TCR CDR3 used the HTBI primer set with the Qiagen OneStep RT-PCR kit. A second multiplex PCR round built the libraries, followed by size selection and purification. Paired-end sequencing of the libraries was performed with 100 bp reads on an Illumina HiSeq2000. The authors' analysis ran thus. SOAPnuke was used to process the raw data, with reads discarded if the reads contained adapters or uncalled bases, had a mean Phred below 15, or lacked an exact constant-primer or identifier match. High-quality paired reads were merged with COPE v1.2.5, and unique nucleotide sequences were defined as clonotypes. Clonotypes were aligned to IMGT TRBV, TRBD and TRBJ reference segments using MiTCR v1.1. The analysis was restricted to V-J combinations with a frequency above 0.0001, which together covered 99.2% of the repertoires. The TCS score was defined as the ratio of F50 (clonal expansion) to E x V (chaos), calculated using BLOSUM62-based TCRdist between CDR3 peptides within each V-J. Welch's t-statistics and random forest reduced roughly 530 V-J features to 13, which were used in a naive Bayes classifier (R e1071). The public sequencing data were trimmed at Q25 with fastp and processed into clonotypes with MiXCR by TCRdb, which kept only in-frame beta chains. Every distinct CDR3 protein forms one entry, paired with its most common genes and DNA. In this record, the V and J calls reflect TCRdb's handling and not the investigators' own analysis. The sample table lists some 400,000 distinct CDR3 sequences, about a fifth of them with a count of one. The ten largest clones capture 3.7% of the sample.

Including cysteine and phenylalanine, the CDR3 has 16 amino acids. Left in the record is the CDR3 DNA by itself, 48 bases read in frame from the first base. CDR1 and CDR2 are drawn from the germline V gene (reference sequence): LNHDA, SQIVND. The V end loses 5 bases and the J end loses 7 bases, and a stretch of 23 bases separates them. General study outcomes and caveats: A 13 V-J signature model separated ophthalmopathy from stable hyperthyroidism, with approximately 86% sensitivity and about 81% specificity in cross-validation and 80%/75% in testing. No statistical method was used to set the sample size in advance, and investigators knew the group allocation. Most expanded thyroid clonotypes (frequency above 0.001) were also detected in blood, suggesting blood repertoires may reflect thyroid immune responses. In validation, progression to ophthalmopathy was predicted by the model with approximately 67% sensitivity and 72% to 85% specificity, a median of 6.5 months before onset.

This clonotype has at least ten counts. The clone's antigen remains unknown. Base quality data are lacking; no much larger clone is found one base away. Graves' hyperthyroidism was defined as stable when no progression to ophthalmopathy occurred over 18 months of follow-up. Hyperthyroidism patients were aged 18 to 65 years and newly diagnosed, with disease duration of less than 2 months. Patients with uncontrolled infections, other autoimmune diseases, pregnancy or lactation were excluded. Diagnoses were based on clinical symptoms, serum thyroxine and TRAb, thyroid ultrasound and orbital computed tomography. Ficoll-Paque density gradient centrifugation was used to isolate PBMCs from around 10 ml of fresh peripheral blood. Total RNA was extracted using Trizol reagent, and RNA quality was assessed on an Agilent 2100 Bioanalyzer.

The source is a woman aged 18-30 years with Graves' hyperthyroidism. The sequencing sample was made of blood. The receptor chain draws on TRBV19 and TRBJ1-1; a weak D assignment points to TRBD1 (5 bases agree). The CDR3 reads as follows: CASSPTPRAGGSEAFF. The nucleotide sequence reads TGTGCCAGTAGTCCCACCCCCCGGGCCGGGGGGAGTGAAGCTTTCTTT.